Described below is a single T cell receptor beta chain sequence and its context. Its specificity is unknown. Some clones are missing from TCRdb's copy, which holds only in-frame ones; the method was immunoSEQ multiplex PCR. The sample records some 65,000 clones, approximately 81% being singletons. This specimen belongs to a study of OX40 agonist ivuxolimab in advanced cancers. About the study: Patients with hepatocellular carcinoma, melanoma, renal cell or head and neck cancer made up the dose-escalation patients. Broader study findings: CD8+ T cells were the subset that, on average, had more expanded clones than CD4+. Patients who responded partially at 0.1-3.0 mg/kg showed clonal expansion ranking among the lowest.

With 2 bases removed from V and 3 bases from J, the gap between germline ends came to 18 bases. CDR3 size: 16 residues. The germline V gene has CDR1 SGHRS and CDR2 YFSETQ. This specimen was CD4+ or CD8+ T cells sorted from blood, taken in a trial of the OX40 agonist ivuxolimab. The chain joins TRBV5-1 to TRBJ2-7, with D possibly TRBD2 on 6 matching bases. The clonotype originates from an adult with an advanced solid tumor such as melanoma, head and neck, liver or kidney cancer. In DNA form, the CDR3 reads TGCGCCAGCAGCTTTTCCCCTGGCGGGGTCGTCTACGAGCAGTACTTC. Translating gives CASSFSPGGVVYEQYF.